Included here is one T cell receptor beta chain sequence, with context. Its antigen is currently unknown. This CDR3 is built from 14 residues. The V segment lost 3 bases and the J segment 9 bases; nucleotides outside the gene matches: 6. Germline V CDR1 and CDR2: ENHRY, SYGVKD. This sample is part of a study of long-term antiretroviral therapy in people with HIV. General study results and limits: In HIV, the repertoires covered a tighter span of CDR3 lengths than in controls.

For each donor, at least one pre-ART and at least two post-ART PBMC samples were available. All participants with HIV were treated in the United States. An immunoSEQ assay, version v3.0, was performed at survey level. Only in-frame clones appear in the TCRdb table, and some are missing; sequencing was by immunoSEQ multiplex PCR. Of about 20,000 clones in the sample, 82% were seen once. The clonotype originates from a man between 35 and 55 years old with HIV. The sample consisted of unsorted PBMCs, taken 2.3 to 2.5 years after starting antiretroviral therapy. The rearrangement uses TRBV10-3 and TRBJ1-5; TRBD1 aligns across 9 bases. The CDR3: CAISDVDRGAPQHF. The CDR3 DNA is TGTGCCATCAGTGACGTCGACAGGGGGGCGCCCCAGCATTTT.